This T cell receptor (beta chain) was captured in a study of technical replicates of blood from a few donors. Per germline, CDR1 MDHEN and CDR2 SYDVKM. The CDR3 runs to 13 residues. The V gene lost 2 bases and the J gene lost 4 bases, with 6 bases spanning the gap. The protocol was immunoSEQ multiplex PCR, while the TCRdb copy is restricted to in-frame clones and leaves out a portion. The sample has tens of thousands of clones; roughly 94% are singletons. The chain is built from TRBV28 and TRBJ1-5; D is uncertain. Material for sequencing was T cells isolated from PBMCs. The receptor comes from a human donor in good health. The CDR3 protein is CASSLAGNQPQHF. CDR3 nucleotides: TGTGCCAGCAGTTTAGCGGGGAATCAGCCCCAGCATTTT.